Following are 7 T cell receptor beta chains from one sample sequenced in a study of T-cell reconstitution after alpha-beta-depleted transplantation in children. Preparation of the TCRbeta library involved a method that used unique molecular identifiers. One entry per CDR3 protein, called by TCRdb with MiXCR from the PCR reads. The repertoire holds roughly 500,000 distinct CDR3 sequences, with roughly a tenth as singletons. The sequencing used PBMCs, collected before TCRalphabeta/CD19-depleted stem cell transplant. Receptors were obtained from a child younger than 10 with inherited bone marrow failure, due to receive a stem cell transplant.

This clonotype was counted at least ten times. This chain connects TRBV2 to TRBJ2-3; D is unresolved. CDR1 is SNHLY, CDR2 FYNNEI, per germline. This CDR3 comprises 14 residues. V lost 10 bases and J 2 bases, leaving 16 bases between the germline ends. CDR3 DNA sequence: TGTGCCACGCTGGACCTACCTCCCACAGATACGCAGTATTTT. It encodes CATLDLPPTDTQYF.

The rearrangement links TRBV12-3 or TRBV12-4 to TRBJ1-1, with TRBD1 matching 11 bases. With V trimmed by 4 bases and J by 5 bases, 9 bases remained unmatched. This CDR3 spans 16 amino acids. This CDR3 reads CASSSRGTGGGTEAFF. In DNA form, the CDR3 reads TGTGCCAGCAGTTCCCGCGGGACAGGGGGTGGTACTGAAGCTTTCTTT.

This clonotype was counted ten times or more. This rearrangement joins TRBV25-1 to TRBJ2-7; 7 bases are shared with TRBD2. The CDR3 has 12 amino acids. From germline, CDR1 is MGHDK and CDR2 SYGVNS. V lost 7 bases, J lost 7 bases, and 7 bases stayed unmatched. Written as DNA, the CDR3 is TGTGCCAGCACCCCGGAGGGAGGGGAGCAGTACTTC. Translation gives CASTPEGGEQYF.

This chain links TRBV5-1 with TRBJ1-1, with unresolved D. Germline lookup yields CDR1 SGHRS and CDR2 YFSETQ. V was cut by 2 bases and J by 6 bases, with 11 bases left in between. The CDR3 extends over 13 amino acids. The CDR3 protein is CASSFLGFAEAFF. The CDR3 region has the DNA TGCGCCAGCAGCTTTTTAGGGTTCGCTGAAGCTTTCTTT.

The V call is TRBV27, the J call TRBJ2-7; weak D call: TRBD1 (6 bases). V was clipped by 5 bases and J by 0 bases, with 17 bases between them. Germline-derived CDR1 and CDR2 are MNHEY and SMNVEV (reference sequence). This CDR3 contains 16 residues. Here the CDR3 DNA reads TGTGCCAGCAGTCCCTCGAGGGGGACCCACTCCTACGAGCAGTACTTC. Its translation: CASSPSRGTHSYEQYF.

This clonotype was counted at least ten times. The CDR3 nucleotides are TGTGCCAGCAGTGAATGGGGGACAGGGGTTAGGTATGAGCAGTTCTTC. Encoded protein: CASSEWGTGVRYEQFF. The chain links TRBV2 to TRBJ2-1, with 10 bases identical to TRBD1. This CDR3 comprises 16 residues. Germline CDR1 and CDR2: SNHLY and FYNNEI. Unmatched junction bases numbered 9, after V lost 2 bases and J lost 8 bases.

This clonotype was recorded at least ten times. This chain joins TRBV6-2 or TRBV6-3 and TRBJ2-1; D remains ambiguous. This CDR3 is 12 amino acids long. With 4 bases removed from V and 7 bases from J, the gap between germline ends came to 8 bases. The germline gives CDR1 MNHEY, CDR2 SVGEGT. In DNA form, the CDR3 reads TGTGCCAGCAGTTCCCGTCTAAATGAGCAGTTCTTC. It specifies CASSSRLNEQFF.